This entry concerns a single T cell receptor (beta chain). This sample is drawn from a study of blood T cell repertoires in COVID-19. Study information: Acute and convalescent COVID-19 samples came from the United States, Italy and Spain. Sample material is recorded as cDNA or gDNA derived from T cells, B-cell-depleted T cells, or PBMCs.

Per germline, CDR1 SGHVS and CDR2 FQNEAQ. This CDR3 is built from 13 residues. The germline V and J ends were trimmed by 5 bases and 4 bases, with 11 bases remaining between them. Per the authors' pipeline: Nucleated cell number was recorded as an estimate derived from reference gene primer amplification. Assay used: immunoSEQ multiplex PCR; TCRdb lists only in-frame clones, some missing. V, J and clone size were drawn from that table, and D and trimming were deduced from the DNA. The sample records 95,000 to 100,000 clones, about nine tenths being singletons. The TCR was taken from a man aged 50 to 60 with acute or convalescent COVID-19. Material for sequencing was peripheral blood. This chain uses TRBV7-8 with TRBJ1-1, with D possibly matching TRBD1 (6 bases). CDR3 nucleotides: TGTGCCAGCAGCCCCACAGGGTCCACTGAAGCTTTCTTT. Translated: CASSPTGSTEAFF.